The entry below describes one T cell receptor beta chain. The antigen remains unidentified. The data derive from a study of breast tumors, draining lymph nodes, adjacent tissues. Study conclusions and caveats: Tumor T cell lymph node origin was a supported hypothesis, not proven. Tumors had less TCR diversity than lymph nodes, more than nontumor tissue. Luminal-like breast cancer showed significantly greater tumor-nontumor repertoire similarity than basal-like breast cancer did.

Axillary draining lymph nodes of breast cancer patients supplied the node samples. TCRdb re-called the multiplex PCR reads with MiXCR, one entry per CDR3 protein. The sample shows 150,000 to 200,000 distinct CDR3 sequences, around a third of them seen only once. Germline V gene sequence: CDR1 MNHEY, CDR2 SVGAGI. V gave up 8 bases and J gave up 8 bases, with 13 bases separating them. The CDR3 has 12 amino acids. This chain connects TRBV6-5 to TRBJ2-1; D remains ambiguous. The TCR was taken from a female donor with breast cancer. Some clones in this sample may be carry-over from other donors' samples. Material for sequencing was axillary lymph node tissue. CDR3 coding DNA: TGTGCCAGCTGTCCCCGGGCCGATGAGCAGTTCTTC. It translates to CASCPRADEQFF.